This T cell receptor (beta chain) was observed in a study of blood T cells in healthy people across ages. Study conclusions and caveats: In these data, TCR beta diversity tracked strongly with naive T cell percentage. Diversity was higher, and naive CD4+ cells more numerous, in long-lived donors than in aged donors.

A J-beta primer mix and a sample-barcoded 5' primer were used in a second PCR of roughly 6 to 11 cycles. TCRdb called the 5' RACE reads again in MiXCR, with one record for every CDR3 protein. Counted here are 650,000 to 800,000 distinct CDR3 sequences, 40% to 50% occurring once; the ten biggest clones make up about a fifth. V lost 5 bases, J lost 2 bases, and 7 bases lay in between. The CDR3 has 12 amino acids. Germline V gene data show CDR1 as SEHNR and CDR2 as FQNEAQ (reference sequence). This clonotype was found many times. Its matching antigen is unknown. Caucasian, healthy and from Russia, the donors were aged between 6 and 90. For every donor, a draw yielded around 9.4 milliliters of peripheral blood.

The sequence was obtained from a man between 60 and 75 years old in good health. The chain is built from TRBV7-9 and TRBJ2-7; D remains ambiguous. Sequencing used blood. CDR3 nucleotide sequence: TGTGCCAGCAGCACCAACACCTACGAGCAGTACTTC. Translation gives CASSTNTYEQYF.